This T cell receptor (beta chain) was sequenced for a study of shared clonotypes between healthy human individuals. In the study overall: For every donor, three CD4 naive, three CD4 memory, two CD8 naive and one CD8 memory plates were used.

Naive CD8 isolation took CD45RO-negative cells positively selected for CCR7 and excluded terminally differentiated effector memory CD45RA+ cells. Details on this clone: What it recognizes is unknown.

From germline, CDR1 is SEHNR and CDR2 FQNEAQ (reference sequence). The CDR3 length is 12 residues. V was pared by 4 bases and J by 7 bases, with 7 bases between. Repertoires were generated with immunoSEQ multiplex PCR, while TCRdb's copy carries only in-frame clones and drops some. The data contain over 2 million clones, about 95% of them singletons. Study outcomes and limitations: Specimens sampled were limited to blood, with tissue repertoires likely differing.

The sequence was obtained from a man aged 18 to 29 in good health. Sequences were obtained from naive CD8+ T cells sorted from blood. The rearrangement joins TRBV7-9 to TRBJ2-2; D not resolved. CDR3 DNA: TGTGCCAGCAGCTCGATAGACGGGGAGCTGTTTTTT. It specifies CASSSIDGELFF. Together with reference TRBV7-9 and TRBJ2-2, the CDR3 gives the full variable domain: DTGVSQNPRHKITKRGQNVTFRCDPISEHNRLYWYRQTLGQGPEFLTYFQNEAQLEKSRLLSDRFSAERPKGSFSTLEIQRTEQGDSAMYLCASSSIDGELFFGEGSRLTVL.